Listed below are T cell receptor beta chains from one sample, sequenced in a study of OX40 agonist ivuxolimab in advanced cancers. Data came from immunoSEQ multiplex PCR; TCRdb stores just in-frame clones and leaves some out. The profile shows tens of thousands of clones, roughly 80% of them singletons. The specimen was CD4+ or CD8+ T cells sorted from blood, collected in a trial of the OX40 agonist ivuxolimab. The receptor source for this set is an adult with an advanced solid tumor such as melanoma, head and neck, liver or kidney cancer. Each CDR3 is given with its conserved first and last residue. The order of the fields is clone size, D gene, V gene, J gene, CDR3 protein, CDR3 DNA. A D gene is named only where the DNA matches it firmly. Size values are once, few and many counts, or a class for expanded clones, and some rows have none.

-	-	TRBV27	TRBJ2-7	CASSSKGHREQYF	TGTGCCAGCAGTTCCAAGGGACACCGAGAGCAGTACTTC
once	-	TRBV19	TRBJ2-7	CASSMRVSLPYEQYF	TGTGCCAGTAGTATGAGAGTGAGCCTCCCCTACGAGCAGTACTTC
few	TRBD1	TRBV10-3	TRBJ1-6	CAISEGTGGSPLHF	TGTGCCATCAGTGAAGGGACAGGGGGTTCACCCCTCCACTTT
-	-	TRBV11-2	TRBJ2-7	CASSLGPTQYF	TGTGCCAGCAGCTTAGGGCCGACGCAGTACTTC
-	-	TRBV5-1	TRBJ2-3	CASSQEGRGRTDTQYF	TGCGCCAGCAGCCAAGAAGGGCGGGGGCGCACAGATACGCAGTATTTT
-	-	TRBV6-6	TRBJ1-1	CASRAGINTEAFF	TGTGCCAGCAGGGCAGGGATTAACACTGAAGCTTTCTTT
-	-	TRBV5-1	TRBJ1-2	CASRSAQGRNYGYTF	TGCGCCAGCAGGTCTGCACAGGGACGGAACTATGGCTACACCTTC
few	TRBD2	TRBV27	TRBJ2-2	CASSYRTSGANTGELFF	TGTGCCAGCAGTTACCGCACTAGCGGGGCGAACACCGGGGAGCTGTTTTTT
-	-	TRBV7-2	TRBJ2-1	CASSLVRDEQFF	TGTGCCAGCAGCTTAGTTAGGGATGAGCAGTTCTTC
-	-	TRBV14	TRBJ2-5	CASSQDPRRGRETQYF	TGTGCCAGCAGCCAAGATCCCAGACGGGGTCGAGAGACCCAGTACTTC
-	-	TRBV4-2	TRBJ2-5	CASSQAFDGGQETQYF	TGTGCCAGCAGCCAAGCCTTCGACGGTGGCCAAGAGACCCAGTACTTC
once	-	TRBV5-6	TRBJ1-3	CASSLVGRSFPGNTIYF	TGTGCCAGCAGCTTGGTGGGCAGGTCGTTCCCTGGAAACACCATATATTTT
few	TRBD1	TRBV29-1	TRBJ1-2	CSATGPNNYGYTF	TGCAGCGCGACAGGGCCGAATAACTATGGCTACACCTTC
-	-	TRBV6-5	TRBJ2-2	CASSYIPSGPGELFF	TGTGCCAGCAGTTACATTCCGTCGGGTCCCGGGGAGCTGTTTTTT